Shown below are 18 T cell receptor beta chains from a single sample sequenced in a study of preoperative IRX-2 immunotherapy in early breast cancer. As to treatment: preoperative locoregional IRX-2 cytokine immunotherapy. Sequenced by immunoSEQ multiplex PCR; TCRdb stores in-frame clones only, minus some. Of 35,000 to 45,000 clones listed, 60% to 85% are singletons. Sequenced material: tumor tissue, taken after IRX-2 immunotherapy. The source of these receptors is a human donor with breast cancer.

The table lists this clone with a count of one. The chain employs TRBV5-1 and TRBJ2-3; D is perhaps TRBD1 or TRBD2 (7 bases each). The CDR3 is 15 amino acids. Germline V CDR1 and CDR2: SGHRS, YFSETQ. V was clipped by 0 bases and J by 4 bases, with 12 bases between them. The CDR3 is CASSLGQGGADTQYF. As DNA, the CDR3 is TGCGCCAGCAGCTTGGGACAGGGAGGGGCAGATACGCAGTATTTT.

The rearrangement links TRBV10-2 to TRBJ2-2, with 11 bases aligning to TRBD1. CDR1 and CDR2 from the germline V gene are WSHSY and SAAADI. Trimming removed 8 bases from V and 6 bases from J; junction bases left unmatched: 2. This CDR3 has 13 amino acids. The CDR3 DNA follows: TGCGCCAGCGGGGGACAGGGGGCCGGGGAGCTGTTTTTT. As protein: CASGGQGAGELFF.

Details on this clone: Other nucleotide sequences from this sample produce the same CDR3. The chain recombines TRBV14 with TRBJ1-1; 7 nucleotides line up with TRBD1. CDR1 is SGHDN and CDR2 is FVKESK in the germline V gene. The CDR3 spans 15 residues. V dropped 5 bases and J dropped 1; count of bases not matched to a gene: 7. This chain's CDR3 is CASSLRTGRNTEAFF. CDR3 nucleotide sequence: TGTGCCAGCAGCTTACGGACAGGTCGGAACACTGAAGCTTTCTTT.

The chain employs TRBV7-1 and TRBJ2-3; D could derive from TRBD1 or TRBD2 (5 bases each). TRBV7-1 is recorded as an ORF, its role being uncertain. V lost 5 bases to trimming and J lost 1 base, with 10 bases between them. There are 14 residues in the CDR3. The CDR3 DNA reads TGTGCCAGCAGCCAGGGACCTGGCACAGATACGCAGTATTTT. Its protein product is CASSQGPGTDTQYF.

V usage is TRBV15 and J usage is TRBJ2-5; 10 nucleotides match TRBD2. V dropped 1 base and J dropped 5; count of bases not matched to a gene: 7. CDR3 size: 16 residues. Germline lookup yields CDR1 LNHNV and CDR2 YYDKDF (reference sequence). CDR3 sequence (DNA): TGTGCCACCAGCAGAGGAGGGACTAGCGCTATGGAGACCCAGTACTTC. Translation: CATSRGGTSAMETQYF.

This clone showed up just a few times. J is TRBJ2-5 and V is TRBV6-8, with TRBD2 matching 11 bases. The CDR3 runs to 17 residues. After removal of 0 bases from V and 2 bases from J, the junction contained 5 bases not matched to a gene. CDR1 MNHGY and CDR2 SAAAGT come from the germline V gene. The CDR3: CASSYSGLAERQETQYF. The CDR3 nucleotides are TGTGCCAGCAGTTACTCGGGACTAGCGGAGAGACAAGAGACCCAGTACTTC.

The chain has TRBV11-3 and TRBJ2-2; 12 bases map to TRBD1. CDR3 size: 19 residues. CDR1 SGHNT and CDR2 YENEEA come from the germline V gene. Germline trimming cut 2 bases from V and 3 bases from J; bases unmatched to any gene: 10. CDR3 sequence: CASSLISGTGGADTGELFF. In nucleotides, the CDR3 is TGTGCCAGCAGCTTAATCTCCGGGACAGGGGGCGCGGACACCGGGGAGCTGTTTTTT.

This chain uses TRBV10-2 with TRBJ2-7; D is unresolved. The germline V gene has CDR1 WSHSY and CDR2 SAAADI. Trimming pared 6 bases from V and 0 bases from J, leaving 9 bases between. CDR3 size: 13 residues. CDR3 in amino acids: CASRSENSYEQYF. The CDR3 DNA is TGCGCCAGCAGAAGCGAGAACTCCTACGAGCAGTACTTC.

The V gene is TRBV10-1, the J gene TRBJ2-4, with D unclear. From germline, CDR1 is WNHNN and CDR2 SYGVQD (reference sequence). V was cut by 1 base and J by 1 base, with 8 bases left in between. The CDR3 has 15 amino acids. The DNA for the CDR3 is TGCGCCAGCAGTGAGTTTCTAGGGGCCAAAAACATTCAGTACTTC. Amino acids: CASSEFLGAKNIQYF.

J is TRBJ2-2 and V is TRBV7-8; 8 nucleotides match TRBD1. Germline CDR1 is SGHVS and CDR2 is FQNEAQ. The junction had 6 bases not matched to a gene; V was cut back by 3 bases and J by 6 bases. CDR3 size: 15 residues. CDR3 region: CASSLGGQVAGELFF. The CDR3 DNA is TGTGCCAGCAGCTTGGGGGGACAGGTGGCCGGGGAGCTGTTTTTT.

The rearrangement joins TRBV19 to TRBJ1-4, with D hard to call. The CDR3 has 14 amino acids. Germline values: CDR1 LNHDA, CDR2 SQIVND (reference sequence). With 5 bases removed from V and 4 bases from J, the gap between germline ends came to 11 bases. The CDR3: CASSEGVYNEKLFF. The CDR3 region has the DNA TGTGCCAGTAGTGAAGGTGTCTATAATGAAAAACTGTTTTTT.

The chain joins TRBV22-1 to TRBJ1-1. TRBV22-1 is listed as a pseudogene. The CDR3 covers 13 residues. The CDR3, as DNA: TGTGCCAGCGAGGACTCTCAGAACACTGAAGCTTTCTTT. Amino acids: CASEDSQNTEAFF.

The count of this clone is one. The genes are TRBV5-1 and TRBJ1-4; a weak D match, TRBD1 (5 bases). This CDR3 region has 16 residues. V lost 1 base and J 8 bases, leaving 18 bases between the germline ends. Germline V CDR1 and CDR2: SGHRS, YFSETQ. This CDR3 reads CASSLSWQGEGEKLFF. In DNA, the CDR3 is TGCGCCAGCAGCTTGTCGTGGCAGGGAGAAGGGGAAAAACTGTTTTTT.

This clone appeared a few times. The V gene is TRBV30, the J gene TRBJ2-7; D perhaps matches TRBD2 (6 bases). The V and J ends lost 0 bases and 2 bases respectively, with 14 bases between them. The germline CDR1 and CDR2 sequences are GTSNPN and SVGIG (reference sequence). CDR3 size: 15 residues. The CDR3 protein is CAWSVALSGAYEQYF. Here the CDR3 DNA reads TGTGCCTGGAGTGTGGCCTTGTCGGGGGCCTACGAGCAGTACTTC.

This chain links TRBV27 with TRBJ2-3; D not resolved. From germline, CDR1 is MNHEY and CDR2 SMNVEV (reference sequence). This CDR3 contains 12 residues. V dropped 5 bases and J dropped 2 bases, with 5 bases sitting between them. CDR3: CASSRPTDTQYF. CDR3 in DNA: TGTGCCAGCAGTCGACCCACAGATACGCAGTATTTT.

V gene TRBV5-1 combines with J gene TRBJ2-3, with TRBD2 matching over 8 bases. Germline V gene data show CDR1 as SGHRS and CDR2 as YFSETQ. The CDR3 length is 15 residues. V was clipped by 4 bases and J by 6 bases; unmatched bases: 10. The CDR3 DNA reads as TGCGCCAGCAGCCGAGAGGCGGGAGGTCCCGATACGCAGTATTTT. It specifies CASSREAGGPDTQYF.

This clone has a handful of counts. The J gene is TRBJ2-7, the V gene TRBV6-8; D is unresolved. Between the trimmed V and J ends, which lost 10 bases and 2 bases, there was a span of 12 bases. The CDR3 runs to 12 residues. Germline CDR1 is MNHGY and CDR2 is SAAAGT. The CDR3 spells CAIKDQTYEQYF. CDR3 bases: TGTGCCATCAAAGATCAAACCTACGAGCAGTACTTC.

This clone was found a few times. The chain joins TRBV6-8 to TRBJ2-5; possible D gene TRBD2, 7 bases. Trimming left V 7 bases short and J 5 bases short, with 20 bases between. Germline lookup yields CDR1 MNHGY and CDR2 SAAAGT. The CDR3 runs to 15 residues. The CDR3 spells CASTPLGGAGETQYF. CDR3 sequence (DNA): TGTGCCAGCACCCCTCTGGGGGGGGCGGGGGAGACCCAGTACTTC.